These 10 T cell receptor beta chains share one sample of origin, sequenced in a study of blood T cell repertoires in COVID-19. Sequencing used immunoSEQ multiplex PCR; TCRdb keeps in-frame clones, though not all of them. The sample includes 200,000 to 250,000 clones, 75% to 90% of them seen just once. The sample taken for sequencing was PBMCs or T cells enriched from blood (not recorded which). The receptors shown here come from a woman aged 25 to 39 with acute COVID-19.

The chain employs TRBV11-2 and TRBJ2-1; weak D call: TRBD2 (5 bases). V was trimmed by 3 bases and J by 4 bases, leaving 13 bases between them. The CDR3 loop spans 15 amino acids. Germline CDR1 reads SGHAT; CDR2 reads FQNNGV. In nucleotides, the CDR3 is TGTGCCAGCAGCTTGGGAGTAGCCGATTACAATGAGCAGTTCTTC. Amino acids: CASSLGVADYNEQFF.

In its sample, this clone was seen a few times. The V call is TRBV28, the J call TRBJ1-6, with D uncertain. The germline V gene encodes CDR1 MDHEN and CDR2 SYDVKM. The CDR3 length is 15 residues. Trimming removed 5 bases from V and 7 bases from J, with 15 bases in between. CDR3 region: CASSGGSTVNSPLHF. CDR3 sequence (DNA): TGTGCCAGCAGTGGAGGGAGTACGGTCAATTCACCCCTCCACTTT.

The chain carries TRBV4-1 and TRBJ2-1; D is uncertain. The ends were cut back, 0 bases at V and 9 bases at J, with 12 bases in the middle. Germline V lookup: CDR1 MGHRA, CDR2 YSYEKL. This CDR3 has 14 amino acids. CDR3 protein: CASSQDSSLAEQFF. In DNA form, the CDR3 reads TGCGCCAGCAGCCAAGATTCCAGTTTGGCTGAGCAGTTCTTC.

The V and J genes are TRBV5-6 and TRBJ2-7; 8 positions match TRBD1. Germline CDR1 SGHDT, CDR2 YYEEEE. This CDR3 is built from 14 residues. V trimming: 4 bases; J trimming: 6 bases; junction bases outside the gene matches: 9. CDR3 nucleotides: TGTGCCAGCAGCCTCGGACAGGGTATAAGCGAGCAGTACTTC. As protein: CASSLGQGISEQYF.

The chain couples TRBV10-1 to TRBJ2-1; 10 bases align to TRBD2. The CDR3 spans 18 residues. Germline CDR1 WNHNN, CDR2 SYGVQD (reference sequence). With 2 bases clipped from V and 0 bases from J, the junction kept 7 bases outside the gene matches. CDR3 nucleotides: TGCGCCAGCAGTGAGGGACTAGCGGAAGAGGGCTCCTACAATGAGCAGTTCTTC. As protein: CASSEGLAEEGSYNEQFF.

The genes are TRBV30 and TRBJ2-3; 8 bases agree with TRBD2. Germline-derived CDR1 and CDR2 are GTSNPN and SVGIG (reference sequence). The V and J ends lost 2 bases and 3 bases, in that order; junction bases with no gene match: 4. The CDR3 is 14 residues long. This CDR3 is CAWSTGGPTDTQYF. For the CDR3, the DNA is TGTGCCTGGAGTACGGGGGGGCCAACAGATACGCAGTATTTT.

The chain couples TRBV5-4 to TRBJ2-7; tentatively, D is TRBD2 (6 bases). Looked up from germline, CDR1 is SGHNT and CDR2 is YYREEE (reference sequence). This CDR3 has 16 residues. V was trimmed by 0 bases and J by 3 bases, leaving 16 bases between them. This chain's CDR3 is CASSLGRDLYLYEQYF. The CDR3 DNA reads TGTGCCAGCAGCTTGGGGAGGGACCTCTACCTCTACGAGCAGTACTTC.

V usage is TRBV7-9 and J usage is TRBJ1-2; D remains ambiguous. Trimming cost V 1 base and J 1 base, with 4 bases left between them. The CDR3 is 13 residues long. CDR1 and CDR2 (germline): SEHNR, FQNEAQ (reference sequence). CDR3 region: CASSLDSNYGYTF. The CDR3 DNA sequence: TGTGCCAGCAGCTTAGATAGTAACTATGGCTACACCTTC.

V and J are TRBV4-1 and TRBJ1-5, with D perhaps matching TRBD1 (6 bases). The V and J ends lost 5 bases and 11 bases respectively, with 25 bases between them. Germline CDR1 and CDR2: MGHRA and YSYEKL. The CDR3 runs 16 residues. The CDR3 nucleotides read TGCGCCAGCAGCAACGCGGGGGGGGCTCCCTTTGTCGCCCAGCATTTT. Translation gives CASSNAGGAPFVAQHF.

This clone has a single count. The rearrangement uses TRBV5-4 and TRBJ2-3, with 7 bases identical to TRBD2. The CDR3 covers 18 residues. Germline lookup yields CDR1 SGHNT and CDR2 YYREEE (reference sequence). V dropped 4 bases and J dropped 1; count of bases not matched to a gene: 15. The CDR3 coding sequence is TGTGCCAGCAGCCGGGCGACTAGCCGGTTTGGGGGCACAGATACGCAGTATTTT. Amino acid sequence: CASSRATSRFGGTDTQYF.